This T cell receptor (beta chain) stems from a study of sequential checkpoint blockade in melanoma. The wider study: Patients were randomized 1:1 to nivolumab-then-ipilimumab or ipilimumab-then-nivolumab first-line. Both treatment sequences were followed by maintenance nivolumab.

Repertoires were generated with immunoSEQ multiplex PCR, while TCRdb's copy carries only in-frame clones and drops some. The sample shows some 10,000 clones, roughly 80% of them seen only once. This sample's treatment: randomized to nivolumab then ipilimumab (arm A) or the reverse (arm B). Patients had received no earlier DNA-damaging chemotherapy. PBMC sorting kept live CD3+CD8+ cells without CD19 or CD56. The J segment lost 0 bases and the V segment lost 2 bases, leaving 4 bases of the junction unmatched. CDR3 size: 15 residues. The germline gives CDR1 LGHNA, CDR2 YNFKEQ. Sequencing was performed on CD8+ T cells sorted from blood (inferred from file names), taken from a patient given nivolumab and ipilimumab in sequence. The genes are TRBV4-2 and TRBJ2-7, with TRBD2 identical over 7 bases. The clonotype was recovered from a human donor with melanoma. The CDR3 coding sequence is TGTGCCAGCAGCCAAATCGGGAGGACCTCCTACGAGCAGTACTTC. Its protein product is CASSQIGRTSYEQYF.